This T cell receptor (beta chain) was captured in a study of blood T cells in healthy people across ages. Study-wide findings and caveats: Per million T cells, TCR beta diversity dropped about linearly as age rose.

Germline loops: CDR1 DFQATT, CDR2 SNEGSKA (reference sequence). This CDR3 contains 12 residues. Then a second PCR, running roughly 6 to 11 cycles, was carried out with a sample-barcoded 5' primer and a J-beta primer mix. Each of the cDNA molecules was tagged by a template-switch adaptor with 12 random nucleotides. TCRdb recomputed calls from the 5' RACE reads with MiXCR, one row per CDR3 protein. Of roughly 800,000 distinct CDR3 sequences listed, 58% are singletons. Points on this clonotype: Its specificity is not known. One end of the junction fails to match germline, which may point to a read error.

PBMCs were isolated at a quantity of at least 6 million per sample. This TCR was recovered from a young man in good health. What was sequenced was blood. The rearrangement links TRBV20-1 to TRBJ1-2; D is uncertain. CDR3 sequence: CSAREYNYGYTF. Here the CDR3 DNA reads TGCAGTGCTCGAGAGTATAACTATGGCTACACCTTC.